Listed here are 8 T cell receptor beta chains from one sample, sequenced in a study of blood T cell repertoires in COVID-19 (dated by TCRdb to the early 2020s). Library generation was performed with the immunoSEQ multiplex PCR assay. TCRdb re-hosts the immuneACCESS table, in-frame sequences only. Its copies lack some clones; in the studies checked, an unresolved V gene accounts for under half of them, and the cause for the rest is not known. The sample data list around 430,000 clones, and 80% to 90% of these were observed just once. Roughly a tenth of the sample comes from the top ten. Sample: PBMCs or T cells enriched from blood (not recorded which). Receptors were obtained from a woman between 50 and 59 years old who had recovered from COVID-19.

V is TRBV11-2 and J is TRBJ2-1; 8 nucleotides align to TRBD1. This CDR3 is built from 17 residues. Germline trimming cut 4 bases from V and 6 bases from J; bases unmatched to any gene: 14. In germline, CDR1 is SGHAT, CDR2 FQNNGV. CDR3 residues: CASSSPGGQGAVNEQFF. CDR3 DNA: TGTGCCAGCAGCTCCCCGGGCGGGCAGGGGGCCGTCAATGAGCAGTTCTTC.

V usage is TRBV28 and J usage is TRBJ2-2, with 8 bases fitting TRBD1. Unmatched junction bases numbered 6, after V lost 6 bases and J lost 6 bases. The CDR3 is made up of 14 amino acids. The germline CDR1 and CDR2 sequences are MDHEN and SYDVKM. The DNA for the CDR3 is TGTGCCAGCAGCTTCGGACAGGGTTCCGGGGAGCTGTTTTTT. It encodes CASSFGQGSGELFF.

The chain combines TRBV19 with TRBJ2-7, with TRBD1 matching over 9 bases. The CDR3 sequence is 15 residues long. Germline-derived CDR1 and CDR2 are LNHDA and SQIVND (reference sequence). V shed 6 bases, J shed 0 bases, and the junction held 6 bases outside the gene matches. This CDR3 reads CASSTGTGSSYEQYF. The CDR3, as DNA: TGTGCCAGTAGCACCGGGACAGGGTCCTCCTACGAGCAGTACTTC.

This clone has a single count. The gene calls are TRBV14 and TRBJ1-2; D gene unclear. The length of the CDR3 is 14 residues. The V gene's germline CDR1 is SGHDN and CDR2 FVKESK. Trimming left V 6 bases short and J 10 bases short, with 21 bases between. The CDR3 DNA reads as TGTGCCAGCAGATCAGGCTCCCACGATCCGAACTACACCTTC. Amino acid sequence: CASRSGSHDPNYTF.

The V call is TRBV7-2, the J call TRBJ1-1; TRBD1 matches 8 bases. This CDR3 has 13 residues. The germline CDR1 and CDR2 sequences are SGHTA and FQGNSA. The J segment lost 7 bases and the V segment lost 6 bases, leaving 7 bases of the junction unmatched. This CDR3 reads CASSSTGVGEAFF. DNA for the CDR3: TGTGCCAGCAGTTCGACAGGGGTGGGTGAAGCTTTCTTT.

This clone was seen a handful of times. This chain joins TRBV30 and TRBJ2-1, with TRBD2 matching 10 bases. The CDR3 runs 15 residues. V lost 0 bases to trimming and J lost 4 bases; unmatched junction nucleotides: 3. From germline, CDR1 is GTSNPN and CDR2 SVGIG (reference sequence). CDR3 in DNA: TGTGCCTGGAGTGTACCAGCGGGGGGGTACAATGAGCAGTTCTTC. Translated, it gives CAWSVPAGGYNEQFF.

V gene TRBV2 combines with J gene TRBJ1-5; a possible D gene is TRBD1 (6 bases). V was cut by 2 bases and J by 4 bases, with 9 bases left in between. The length of the CDR3 is 14 residues. Germline CDR1 and CDR2: SNHLY and FYNNEI. CDR3 residues: CASSEFTGNQPQHF. DNA of the CDR3: TGTGCCAGCAGTGAATTTACAGGGAATCAGCCCCAGCATTTT.

This chain links TRBV7-9 with TRBJ2-5; perhaps TRBD1 as D (6 bases). Germline-derived CDR1 and CDR2 are SEHNR and FQNEAQ (reference sequence). The length of the CDR3 is 14 residues. V was clipped by 5 bases and J by 5 bases, with 15 bases between them. CDR3 amino acids: CASSRDKPGETQYF. DNA for the CDR3: TGTGCCAGCAGCCGGGACAAGCCAGGGGAGACCCAGTACTTC.